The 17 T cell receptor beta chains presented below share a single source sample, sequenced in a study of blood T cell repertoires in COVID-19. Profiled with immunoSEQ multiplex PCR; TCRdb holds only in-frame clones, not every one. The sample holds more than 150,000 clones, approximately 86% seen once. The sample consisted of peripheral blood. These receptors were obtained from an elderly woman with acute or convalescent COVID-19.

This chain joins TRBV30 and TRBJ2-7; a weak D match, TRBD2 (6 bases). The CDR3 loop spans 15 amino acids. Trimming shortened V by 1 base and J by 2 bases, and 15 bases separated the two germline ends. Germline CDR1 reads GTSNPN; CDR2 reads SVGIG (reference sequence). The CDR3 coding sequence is TGTGCCTGGAGTGCCTGGGGACTGATACCCTACGAGCAGTACTTC. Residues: CAWSAWGLIPYEQYF.

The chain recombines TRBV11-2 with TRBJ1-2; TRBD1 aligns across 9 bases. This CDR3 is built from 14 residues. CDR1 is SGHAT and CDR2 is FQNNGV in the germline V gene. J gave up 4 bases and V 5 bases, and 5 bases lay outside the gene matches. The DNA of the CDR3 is TGTGCCAGCAGCCGGGACAGGGATAGCTATGGCTACACCTTC. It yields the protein CASSRDRDSYGYTF.

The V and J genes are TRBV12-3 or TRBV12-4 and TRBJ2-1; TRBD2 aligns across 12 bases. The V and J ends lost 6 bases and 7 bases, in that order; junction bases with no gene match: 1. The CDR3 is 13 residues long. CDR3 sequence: CASRLAGGNEQFF. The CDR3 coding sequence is TGTGCCAGCAGACTAGCGGGGGGAAATGAGCAGTTCTTC.

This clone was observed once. This CDR3 reads CASSLAGEGETQYF. The CDR3 nucleotides are TGTGCCAGCAGCTTGGCCGGGGAGGGAGAGACCCAGTACTTC. The chain employs TRBV5-6 and TRBJ2-5; 7 bases fit TRBD2. V trimming: 0 bases; J trimming: 4 bases; junction bases outside the gene matches: 3. In germline, CDR1 is SGHDT, CDR2 YYEEEE. This CDR3 spans 14 amino acids.

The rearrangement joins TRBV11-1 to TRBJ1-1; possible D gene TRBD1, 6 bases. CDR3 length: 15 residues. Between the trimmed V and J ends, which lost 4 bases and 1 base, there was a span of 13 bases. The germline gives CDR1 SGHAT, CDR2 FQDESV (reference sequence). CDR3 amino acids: CASSSLTGQNTEAFF. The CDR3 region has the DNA TGTGCCAGCAGCTCCCTCACGGGACAGAACACTGAAGCTTTCTTT.

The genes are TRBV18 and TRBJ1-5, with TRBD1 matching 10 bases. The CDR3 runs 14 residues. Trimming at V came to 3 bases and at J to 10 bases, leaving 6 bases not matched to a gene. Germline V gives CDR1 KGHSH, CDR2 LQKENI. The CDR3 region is CASSPGTGAYPQHF. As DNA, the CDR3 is TGTGCCAGCTCACCGGGGACAGGGGCTTACCCCCAGCATTTT.

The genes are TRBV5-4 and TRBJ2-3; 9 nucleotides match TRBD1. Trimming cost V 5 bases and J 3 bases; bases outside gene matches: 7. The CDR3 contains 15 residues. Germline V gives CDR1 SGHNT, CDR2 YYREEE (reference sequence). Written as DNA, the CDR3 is TGTGCCAGCAGTCCTGACAGGGGGGTTACAGATACGCAGTATTTT. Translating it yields CASSPDRGVTDTQYF. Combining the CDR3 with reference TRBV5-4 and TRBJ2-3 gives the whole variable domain ETGVTQSPTHLIKTRGQQVTLRCSSQSGHNTVSWYQQALGQGPQFIFQYYREEENGRGNFPPRFSGLQFPNYSSELNVNALELDDSALYLCASSPDRGVTDTQYFGPGTRLTVL.

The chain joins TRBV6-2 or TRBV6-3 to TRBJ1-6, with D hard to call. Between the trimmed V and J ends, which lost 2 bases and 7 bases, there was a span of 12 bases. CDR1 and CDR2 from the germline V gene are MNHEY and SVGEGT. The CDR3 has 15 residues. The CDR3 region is CASSYGGVLNSPLHF. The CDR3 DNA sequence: TGTGCCAGCAGTTACGGCGGGGTTCTGAATTCACCCCTCCACTTT.

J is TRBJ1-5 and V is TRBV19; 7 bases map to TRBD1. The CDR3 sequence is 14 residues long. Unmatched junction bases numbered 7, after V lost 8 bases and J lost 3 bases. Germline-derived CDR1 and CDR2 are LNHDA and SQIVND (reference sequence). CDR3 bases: TGTGCCAGTGGCCCTGGGACAGTCAATCAGCCCCAGCATTTT. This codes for CASGPGTVNQPQHF. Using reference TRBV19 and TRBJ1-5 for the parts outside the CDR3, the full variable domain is DGGITQSPKYLFRKEGQNVTLSCEQNLNHDAMYWYRQDPGQGLRLIYYSQIVNDFQKGDIAEGYSVSREKKESFPLTVTSAQKNPTAFYLCASGPGTVNQPQHFGDGTRLSIL.

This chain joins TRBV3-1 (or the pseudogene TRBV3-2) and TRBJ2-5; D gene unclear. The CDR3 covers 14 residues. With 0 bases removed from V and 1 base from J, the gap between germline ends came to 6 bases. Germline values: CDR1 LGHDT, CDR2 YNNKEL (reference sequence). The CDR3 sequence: CASSQDPSQETQYF. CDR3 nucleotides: TGTGCCAGCAGCCAAGATCCCAGCCAAGAGACCCAGTACTTC.

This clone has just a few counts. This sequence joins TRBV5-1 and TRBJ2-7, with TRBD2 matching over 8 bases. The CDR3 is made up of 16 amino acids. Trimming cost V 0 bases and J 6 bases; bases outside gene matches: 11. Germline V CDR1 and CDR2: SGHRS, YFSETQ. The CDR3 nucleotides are TGCGCCAGCAGCTTGGCGGTCTTCGGGGGGGCTGGCGAGCAGTACTTC. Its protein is CASSLAVFGGAGEQYF.

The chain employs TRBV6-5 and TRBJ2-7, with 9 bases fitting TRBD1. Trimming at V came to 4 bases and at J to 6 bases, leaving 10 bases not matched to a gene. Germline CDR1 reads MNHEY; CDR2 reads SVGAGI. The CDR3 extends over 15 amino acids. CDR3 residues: CASSSTGGPSAEQYF. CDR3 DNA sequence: TGTGCCAGCAGTTCGACAGGGGGGCCTAGCGCCGAGCAGTACTTC.

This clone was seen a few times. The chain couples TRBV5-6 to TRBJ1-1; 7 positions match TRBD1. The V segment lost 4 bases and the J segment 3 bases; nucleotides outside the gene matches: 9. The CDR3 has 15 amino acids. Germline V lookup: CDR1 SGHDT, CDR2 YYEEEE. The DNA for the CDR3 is TGTGCCAGCAGCGGGGAGACAGGGTATGACACTGAAGCTTTCTTT. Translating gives CASSGETGYDTEAFF.

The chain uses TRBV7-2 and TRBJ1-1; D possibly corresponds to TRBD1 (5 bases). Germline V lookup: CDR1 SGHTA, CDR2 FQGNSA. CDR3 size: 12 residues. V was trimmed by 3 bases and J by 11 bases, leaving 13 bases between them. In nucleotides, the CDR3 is TGTGCCAGCAGCTTCCCAGGGTTAGACGCTTTCTTT. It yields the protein CASSFPGLDAFF.

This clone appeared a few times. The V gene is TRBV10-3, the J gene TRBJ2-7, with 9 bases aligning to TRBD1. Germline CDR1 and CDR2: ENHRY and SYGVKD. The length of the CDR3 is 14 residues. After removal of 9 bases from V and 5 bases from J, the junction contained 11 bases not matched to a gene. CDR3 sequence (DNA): TGTGCCATGGCCGATGGAACAGGGGGCAACGAGCAGTACTTC. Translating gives CAMADGTGGNEQYF.

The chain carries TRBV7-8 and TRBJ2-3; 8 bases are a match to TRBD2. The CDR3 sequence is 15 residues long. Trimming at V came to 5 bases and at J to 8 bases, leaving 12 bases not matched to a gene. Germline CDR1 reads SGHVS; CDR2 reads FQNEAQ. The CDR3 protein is CASSPPSGGSATQYF. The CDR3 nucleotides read TGTGCCAGCAGCCCCCCGAGCGGGGGATCAGCTACGCAGTATTTT.

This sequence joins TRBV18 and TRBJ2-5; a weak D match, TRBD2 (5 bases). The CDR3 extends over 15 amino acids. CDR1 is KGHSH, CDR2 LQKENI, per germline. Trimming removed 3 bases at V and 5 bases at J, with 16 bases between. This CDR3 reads CASSPRLSPAETQYF. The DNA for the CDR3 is TGTGCCAGCTCACCGAGACTAAGCCCGGCGGAGACCCAGTACTTC.